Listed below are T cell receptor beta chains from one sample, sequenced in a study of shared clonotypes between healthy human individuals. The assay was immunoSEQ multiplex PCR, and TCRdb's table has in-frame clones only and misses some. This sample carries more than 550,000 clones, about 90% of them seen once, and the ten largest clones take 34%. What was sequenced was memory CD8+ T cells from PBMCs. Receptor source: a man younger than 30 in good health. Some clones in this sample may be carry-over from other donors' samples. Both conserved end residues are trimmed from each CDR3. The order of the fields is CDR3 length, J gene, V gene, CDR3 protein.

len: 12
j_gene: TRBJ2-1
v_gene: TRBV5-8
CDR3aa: ASSLIAPAIEQF

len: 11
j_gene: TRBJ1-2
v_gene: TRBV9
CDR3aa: ASSVGAGYGYT

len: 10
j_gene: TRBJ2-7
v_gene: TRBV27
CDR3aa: ASSAGAYEQY

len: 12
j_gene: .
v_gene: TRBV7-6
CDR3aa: ASSSRAGTYEQY

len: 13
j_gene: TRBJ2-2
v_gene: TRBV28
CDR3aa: ASSGGAGDAGELF

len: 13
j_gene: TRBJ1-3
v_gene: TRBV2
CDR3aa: ASSEEPFSGNTIY

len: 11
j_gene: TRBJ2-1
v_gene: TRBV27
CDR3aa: ASSSRGYNEQF

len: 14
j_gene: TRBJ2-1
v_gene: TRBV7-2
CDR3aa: ASSRLPSGSWNEQF

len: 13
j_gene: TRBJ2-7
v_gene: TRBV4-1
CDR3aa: ASSQILAGLYEQY

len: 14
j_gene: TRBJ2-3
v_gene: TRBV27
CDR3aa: ASSLLAPTRTDTQY

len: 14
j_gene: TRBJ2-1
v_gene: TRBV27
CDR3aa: ASSLNEGRVNNEQF

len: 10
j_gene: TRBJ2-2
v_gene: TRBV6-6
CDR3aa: ASSYSNGELF

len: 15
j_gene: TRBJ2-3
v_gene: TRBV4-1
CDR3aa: ASSQDDTGGLTDTQY

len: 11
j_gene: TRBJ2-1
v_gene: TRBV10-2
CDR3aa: AIGLAGYNEQF

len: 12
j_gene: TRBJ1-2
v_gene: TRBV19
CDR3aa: ASSRRLGDYGYT

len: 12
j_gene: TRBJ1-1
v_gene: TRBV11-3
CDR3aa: ASSLVNTHTEAF

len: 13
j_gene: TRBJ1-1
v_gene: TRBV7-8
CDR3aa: ASSTDRAGNTEAF

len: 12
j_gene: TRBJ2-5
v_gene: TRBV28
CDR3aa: ASSFTQGAETQY

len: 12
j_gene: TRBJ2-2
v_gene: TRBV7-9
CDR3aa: ASSEIPNTGELF

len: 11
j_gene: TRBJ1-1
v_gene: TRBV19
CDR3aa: ASSGRTGTEAF

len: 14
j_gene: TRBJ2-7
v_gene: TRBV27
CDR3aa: ASSLSQGETSYEQY

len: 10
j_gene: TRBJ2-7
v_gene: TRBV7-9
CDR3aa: ASSSPKGEQY

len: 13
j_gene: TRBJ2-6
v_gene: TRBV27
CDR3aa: ASSFGFSGANVLT

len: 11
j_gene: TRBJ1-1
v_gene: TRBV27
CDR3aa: ASSLSFGGEAF

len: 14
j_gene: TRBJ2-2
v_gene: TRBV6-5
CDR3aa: ASSSWTGANTGELF

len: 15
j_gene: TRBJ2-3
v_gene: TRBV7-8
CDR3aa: ASSLALAGARPDTQY

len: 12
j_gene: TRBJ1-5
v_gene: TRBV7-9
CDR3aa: ASSYGTVYQPQH

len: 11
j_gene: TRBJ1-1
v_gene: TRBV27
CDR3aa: ASSPLRQSEAF

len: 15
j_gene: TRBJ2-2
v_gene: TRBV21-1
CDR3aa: ASSLRWGRKNTGELF

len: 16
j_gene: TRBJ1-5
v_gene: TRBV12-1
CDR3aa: ASSFNRTVGERNQPQH

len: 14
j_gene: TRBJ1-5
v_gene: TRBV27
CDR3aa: ASSYYGTGVNQPQH

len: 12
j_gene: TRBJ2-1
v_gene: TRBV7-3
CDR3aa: ASSLLAGVNEQF

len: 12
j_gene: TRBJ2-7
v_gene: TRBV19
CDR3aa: ASSILGAPYEQY

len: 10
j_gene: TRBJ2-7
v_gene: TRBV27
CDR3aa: ASSPAGDEQY

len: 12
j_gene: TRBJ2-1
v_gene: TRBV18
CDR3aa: ASSSVVYRDEQF

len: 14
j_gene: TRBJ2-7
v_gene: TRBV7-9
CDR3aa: ASSSFGDSSSYEQY

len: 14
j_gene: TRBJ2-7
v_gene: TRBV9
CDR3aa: ASSVESSGTTYEQY

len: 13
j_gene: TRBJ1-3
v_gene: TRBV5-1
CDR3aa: ASSSDRGPGNTIY

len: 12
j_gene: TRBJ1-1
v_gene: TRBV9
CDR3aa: ASSVVQGGTEAF

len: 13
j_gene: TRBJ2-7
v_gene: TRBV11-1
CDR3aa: ASSDLRGIPYEQY

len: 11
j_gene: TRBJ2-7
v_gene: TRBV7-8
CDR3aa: ASSPYRGYEQY

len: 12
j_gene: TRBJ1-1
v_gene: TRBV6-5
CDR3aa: ASSNDRGPAEAF

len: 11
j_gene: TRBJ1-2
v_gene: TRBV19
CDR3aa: ASSTGSNYGYT

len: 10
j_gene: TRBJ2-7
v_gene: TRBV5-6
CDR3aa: ASSLTPYEQY

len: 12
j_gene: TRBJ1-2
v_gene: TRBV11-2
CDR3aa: ASSLGPGGADYT

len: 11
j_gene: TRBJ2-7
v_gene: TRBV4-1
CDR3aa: ASSPTGLDEQY

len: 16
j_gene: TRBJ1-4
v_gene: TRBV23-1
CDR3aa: ASSQADRGAATNEKLF

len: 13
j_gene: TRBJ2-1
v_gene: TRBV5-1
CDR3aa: ASRLDRSSYNEQF

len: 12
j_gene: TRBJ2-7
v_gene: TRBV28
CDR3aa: ASQKPHRGPEQY

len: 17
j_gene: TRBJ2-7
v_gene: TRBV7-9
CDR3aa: ASSLGMAARMQGPYEQY

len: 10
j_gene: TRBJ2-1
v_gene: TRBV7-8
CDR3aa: ASGRLADEQF

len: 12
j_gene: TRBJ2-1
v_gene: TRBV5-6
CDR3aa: ASSYPTSGAEQF

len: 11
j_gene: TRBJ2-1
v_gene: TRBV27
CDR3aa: ASSLSFLFEQF

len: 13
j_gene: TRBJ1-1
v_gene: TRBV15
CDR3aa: ATLGTGTDGAEAF

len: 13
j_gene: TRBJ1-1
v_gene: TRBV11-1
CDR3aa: ASSLSRGAGTEAF